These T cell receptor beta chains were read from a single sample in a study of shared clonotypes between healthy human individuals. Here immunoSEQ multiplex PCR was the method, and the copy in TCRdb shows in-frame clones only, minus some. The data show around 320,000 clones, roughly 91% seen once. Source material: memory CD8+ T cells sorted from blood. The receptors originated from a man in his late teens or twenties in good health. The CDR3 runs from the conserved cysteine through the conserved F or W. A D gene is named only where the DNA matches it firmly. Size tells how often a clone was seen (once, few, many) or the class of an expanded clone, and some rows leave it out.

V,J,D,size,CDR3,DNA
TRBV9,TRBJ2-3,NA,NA,CASSVVENTDTQYF,TGTGCCAGCAGCGTAGTGGAGAACACAGATACGCAGTATTTT
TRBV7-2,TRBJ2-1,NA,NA,CASSLGLYNEQFF,TGTGCCAGCAGCTTAGGGCTTTACAATGAGCAGTTCTTC
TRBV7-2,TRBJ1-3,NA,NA,CASSSYRLWGGGNTIYF,TGTGCCAGCAGCTCCTATCGGCTGTGGGGGGGTGGAAACACCATATATTTT
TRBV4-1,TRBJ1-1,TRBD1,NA,CASSPRTGRNTEAFF,TGCGCCAGCAGCCCCCGGACAGGGAGGAACACTGAAGCTTTCTTT
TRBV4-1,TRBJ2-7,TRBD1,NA,CASSQEPPGQGTHEQYF,TGCGCCAGCAGCCAAGAGCCACCGGGACAGGGGACCCACGAGCAGTACTTC
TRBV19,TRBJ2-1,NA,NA,CASSVGGSYNEQFF,TGTGCCAGTAGTGTAGGAGGCTCCTACAATGAGCAGTTCTTC
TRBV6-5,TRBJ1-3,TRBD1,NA,CASSYPTGLSGNTIYF,TGTGCCAGCAGTTATCCGACAGGGCTCTCTGGAAACACCATATATTTT
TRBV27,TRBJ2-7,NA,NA,CASRPGASYEQYF,TGTGCCAGCAGGCCCGGGGCCTCCTACGAGCAGTACTTC
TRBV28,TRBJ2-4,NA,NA,CASEGDDGIQYF,TGTGCCAGCGAGGGGGATGATGGCATTCAGTACTTC
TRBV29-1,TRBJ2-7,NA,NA,CSVATGTTYEQYF,TGCAGCGTTGCGACAGGGACTACCTACGAGCAGTACTTC
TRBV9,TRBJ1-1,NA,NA,CASRSEGEGPNTEAFF,TGTGCCAGCAGGTCCGAGGGGGAGGGTCCGAACACTGAAGCTTTCTTT
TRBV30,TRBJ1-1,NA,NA,CAWRKVRTEAFF,TGTGCCTGGAGAAAGGTGCGGACTGAAGCTTTCTTT
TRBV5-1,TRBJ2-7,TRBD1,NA,CASSSAGTGRYEQYF,TGCGCCAGCAGCAGCGCCGGGACAGGGAGGTACGAGCAGTACTTC
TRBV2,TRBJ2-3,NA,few,CASSEDFETQYF,TGTGCCAGCAGTGAGGACTTCGAAACGCAGTATTTT
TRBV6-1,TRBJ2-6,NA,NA,CASSEVRGAFSGANVLTF,TGTGCCAGCAGTGAAGTCAGGGGAGCGTTTTCTGGGGCCAACGTCCTGACTTTC
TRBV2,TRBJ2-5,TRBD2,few,CASSKLGTSGLETQYF,TGTGCCAGCAGCAAACTGGGGACTAGCGGTTTAGAGACCCAGTACTTC
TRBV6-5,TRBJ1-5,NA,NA,CASQGPSNQPQHF,TGTGCCAGCCAGGGCCCTAGCAATCAGCCCCAGCATTTT
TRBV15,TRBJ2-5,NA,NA,CATSEGLQETQYF,TGTGCCACCAGCGAAGGTCTCCAAGAGACCCAGTACTTC
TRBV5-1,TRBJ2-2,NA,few,CASSLGSGVHGELFF,TGCGCCAGCAGCTTGGGATCCGGGGTGCACGGGGAGCTGTTTTTT
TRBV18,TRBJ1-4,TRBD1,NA,CASSPDRGQGEKLFF,TGTGCCAGCTCGCCTGACAGGGGGCAAGGTGAAAAACTGTTTTTT
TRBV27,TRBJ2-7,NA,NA,CASSPPTAGLYEQYF,TGTGCCAGCAGTCCTCCAACCGCGGGGCTCTACGAGCAGTACTTC
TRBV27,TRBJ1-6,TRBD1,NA,CASSSLPLHRGDNSPLHF,TGTGCCAGCAGTAGTTTACCCCTTCACAGGGGCGATAATTCACCCCTCCACTTT
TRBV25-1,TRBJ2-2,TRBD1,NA,CASSAGDSATGELFF,TGTGCCAGCAGCGCCGGGGACAGCGCCACCGGGGAGCTGTTTTTT
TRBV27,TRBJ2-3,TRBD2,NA,CASSFGTSGTDTQYF,TGTGCCAGCAGTTTCGGGACTAGCGGCACAGATACGCAGTATTTT
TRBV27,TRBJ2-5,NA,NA,CASSLVPETQYF,TGTGCCAGCAGTTTAGTTCCAGAGACCCAGTACTTC
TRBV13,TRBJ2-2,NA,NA,CASRLPPGHHSATGELFF,TGTGCCAGCAGACTACCTCCGGGACACCATTCGGCGACCGGGGAGCTGTTTTTT
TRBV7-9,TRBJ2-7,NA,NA,CASSFGDSARSYEQYF,TGTGCCAGCAGTTTTGGGGACTCGGCCCGCTCCTACGAGCAGTACTTC
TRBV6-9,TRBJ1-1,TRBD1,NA,CASSYTRTGTEAFF,TGTGCCAGCAGTTACACCCGGACAGGCACTGAAGCTTTCTTT
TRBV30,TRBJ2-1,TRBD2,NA,CAWSALADEQFF,TGTGCCTGGAGTGCTCTAGCGGATGAGCAGTTCTTC
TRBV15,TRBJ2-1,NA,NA,CATSRVIETSVYNEQFF,TGTGCCACCAGCAGAGTTATTGAGACTAGTGTATACAATGAGCAGTTCTTC
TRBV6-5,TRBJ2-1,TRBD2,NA,CASSSSGGADEQFF,TGTGCCAGCAGTTCTAGCGGGGGGGCCGATGAGCAGTTCTTC
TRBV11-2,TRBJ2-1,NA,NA,CASSITEGLGYNEQFF,TGTGCCAGCAGCATTACGGAGGGCCTTGGGTACAATGAGCAGTTCTTC
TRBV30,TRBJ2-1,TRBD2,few,CAWTAGLATDNEQFF,TGTGCCTGGACGGCCGGACTAGCAACCGACAATGAGCAGTTCTTC
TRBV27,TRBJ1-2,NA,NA,CASRNTGSLGGYTF,TGTGCCAGCAGAAACACAGGGTCGCTGGGGGGCTACACCTTC
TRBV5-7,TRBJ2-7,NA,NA,CASTGTPYEQYF,TGTGCCAGCACCGGGACTCCCTACGAGCAGTACTTC
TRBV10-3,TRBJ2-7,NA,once,CAISESSPGEVLKQYF,TGTGCCATCAGTGAGTCGAGCCCCGGGGAGGTTTTGAAGCAGTACTTC
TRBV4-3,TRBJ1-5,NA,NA,CASSQDRGRYQPQHF,TGCGCCAGCAGCCAAGATCGGGGACGGTACCAGCCCCAGCATTTT
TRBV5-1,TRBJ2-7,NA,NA,CASSLEQSTYEQYF,TGCGCCAGCAGCTTGGAACAGAGTACTTACGAGCAGTACTTC
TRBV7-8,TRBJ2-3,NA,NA,CASSLRVRADTQYF,TGTGCCAGCAGCTTGAGGGTTCGGGCAGATACGCAGTATTTT
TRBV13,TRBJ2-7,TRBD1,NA,CASSLVGTGLYEQYF,TGTGCCAGCAGCTTAGTGGGGACAGGACTCTACGAGCAGTACTTC
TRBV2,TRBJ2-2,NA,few,CASSVGRPNTGELFF,TGTGCCAGCAGTGTGGGGCGGCCGAACACCGGGGAGCTGTTTTTT
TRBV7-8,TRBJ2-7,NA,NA,CASSLPEGINEQYF,TGTGCCAGCAGCCTACCGGAAGGTATCAACGAGCAGTACTTC
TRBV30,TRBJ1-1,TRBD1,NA,CAWTGTGENTEAFF,TGTGCCTGGACTGGGACAGGCGAGAACACTGAAGCTTTCTTT
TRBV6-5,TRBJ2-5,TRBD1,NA,CASSYGRTGQGETQYF,TGTGCCAGCAGTTACGGTAGAACCGGACAGGGGGAGACCCAGTACTTC
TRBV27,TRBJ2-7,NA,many,CASSSGMAYEQYF,TGTGCCAGCAGCTCCGGTATGGCCTACGAGCAGTACTTC
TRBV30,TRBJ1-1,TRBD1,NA,CAWSAEPWTGGDFTEAFF,TGTGCCTGGAGTGCTGAACCCTGGACAGGGGGCGATTTCACTGAAGCTTTCTTT
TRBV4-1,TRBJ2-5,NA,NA,CASSQDGPTNQETQYF,TGCGCCAGCAGCCAAGATGGTCCGACAAACCAAGAGACCCAGTACTTC
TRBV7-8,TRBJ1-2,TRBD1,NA,CASSPLRQGNGYTF,TGTGCCAGCAGCCCCCTCAGACAGGGGAATGGCTACACCTTC
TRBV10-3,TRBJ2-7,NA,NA,CAISVRGEDSYEQYF,TGTGCCATCAGTGTCCGTGGGGAGGACTCCTACGAGCAGTACTTC
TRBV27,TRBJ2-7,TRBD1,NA,CASSFWTGGAYEQYF,TGTGCCAGCAGTTTTTGGACAGGGGGAGCTTACGAGCAGTACTTC
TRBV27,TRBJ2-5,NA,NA,CASSLWGRVETQYF,TGTGCCAGCAGTTTATGGGGGAGAGTAGAGACCCAGTACTTC
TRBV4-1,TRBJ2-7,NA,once,CASSQRDTYEQYF,TGCGCCAGCAGCCAAAGGGACACCTACGAGCAGTACTTC
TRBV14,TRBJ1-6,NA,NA,CASSQGPNSPLHF,TGTGCCAGCAGCCAAGGACCTAATTCACCCCTCCACTTT